These 30 T cell receptor beta chains share one sample of origin, sequenced in a study of T-cell reconstitution after alpha-beta-depleted transplantation in children. Preparation of the TCRbeta library was carried out with unique molecular identifiers. Using its own MiXCR run on the PCR reads, TCRdb lists one record per CDR3 protein. The data show 500,000 to 600,000 distinct CDR3 sequences, 25% to 30% seen once. The sample in question was PBMCs, obtained before TCRalphabeta/CD19-depleted stem cell transplant. Receptors were obtained from a boy younger than two with Wiskott-Aldrich syndrome, due to receive a stem cell transplant.

This clonotype was counted between two and nine times. The CDR3 is CASSLGRSQPQHF. CDR3 nucleotide sequence: TGTGCCAGCAGCTTAGGGCGGAGTCAGCCCCAGCATTTT. The chain carries TRBV11-2 and TRBJ1-5; D is undetermined. The germline CDR1 and CDR2 sequences are SGHAT and FQNNGV. This CDR3 is 13 amino acids long. Trimming shortened V by 1 base and J by 6 bases, and 7 bases separated the two germline ends.

The chain combines TRBV3-1 with TRBJ2-1, with D tentatively TRBD2 (7 bases). V was clipped by 1 base and J by 6 bases, with 22 bases between them. CDR1 and CDR2 (germline): LGHDT, YNNKEL (reference sequence). The CDR3 is made up of 18 amino acids. CDR3 sequence reads: CASSQVFGGGGYTNEQFF. Here the CDR3 DNA reads TGTGCCAGCAGCCAAGTATTCGGGGGAGGGGGGTACACCAATGAGCAGTTCTTC.

V and J are TRBV10-3 and TRBJ2-7; D unclear. Trimming removed 6 bases from V and 6 bases from J, with 24 bases in between. Germline CDR1 and CDR2: ENHRY and SYGVKD. This CDR3 has 16 residues. The CDR3 sequence: CAISSTVSKETGEQYF. In nucleotides, the CDR3 is TGTGCCATCAGCTCAACAGTCTCTAAGGAAACGGGCGAGCAGTACTTC.

This clonotype was seen more than once but under ten times. The J gene is TRBJ2-3, the V gene TRBV7-9; 9 bases agree with TRBD2. Looked up from germline, CDR1 is SEHNR and CDR2 is FQNEAQ (reference sequence). The CDR3 loop spans 12 amino acids. The V gene end was trimmed by 5 bases and the J gene end by 10 bases; junction bases not matched to a gene: 4. The CDR3 DNA is TGTGCCAGCAGCCCGGGACTAGCTGCGCAGTATTTT. This codes for CASSPGLAAQYF.

This clonotype was counted a few times. V gene TRBV6-5 combines with J gene TRBJ2-2, with D tentatively TRBD1 (5 bases). Trimming left V 1 base short and J 5 bases short, with 17 bases between. The CDR3 is 17 amino acids. The germline gives CDR1 MNHEY, CDR2 SVGAGI. For the CDR3, the DNA is TGTGCCAGCAGTTACTTCCCAGGGTCGTCAATGACCGGGGAGCTGTTTTTT. It encodes CASSYFPGSSMTGELFF.

This clonotype turned up a few times. The CDR3 region has the DNA TGCGCCAGCAGCTCGACAGTTTACTCCTACAATGAGCAGTTCTTC. It specifies CASSSTVYSYNEQFF. The genes are TRBV5-1 and TRBJ2-1, with D possibly TRBD1 on 5 matching bases. Germline V gives CDR1 SGHRS, CDR2 YFSETQ. This CDR3 contains 15 residues. Trimming removed 3 bases from V and 0 bases from J, with 10 bases in between. Full variable domain (outside the CDR3, taken from reference TRBV5-1 and TRBJ2-1): KAGVTQTPRYLIKTRGQQVTLSCSPISGHRSVSWYQQTPGQGLQFLFEYFSETQRNKGNFPGRFSGRQFSNSRSEMNVSTLELGDSALYLCASSSTVYSYNEQFFGPGTRLTVL.

The chain recombines TRBV12-3 or TRBV12-4 with TRBJ2-2; 15 bases are a match to TRBD2. Trimming took 6 bases from V and 6 from J; bases not matched to a gene: 11. The CDR3 loop spans 18 amino acids. This CDR3 reads CASRRTSGRAGGAGELFF. Written as DNA, the CDR3 is TGTGCCAGCAGACGGACTAGCGGGAGGGCCGGGGGAGCCGGGGAGCTGTTTTTT.

This clonotype was seen only a few times. V is TRBV5-1 and J is TRBJ2-1, with D perhaps TRBD2 (6 bases). This CDR3 has 15 amino acids. Looked up from germline, CDR1 is SGHRS and CDR2 is YFSETQ. Trimming cost V 0 bases and J 8 bases, with 15 bases left between them. The DNA of the CDR3 is TGCGCCAGCAGCTTGGATCTCCGGGACTTTTATGAGCAGTTCTTC. The encoded protein is CASSLDLRDFYEQFF.

This chain joins TRBV6-1 and TRBJ1-5, with 9 bases aligning to TRBD1. The V gene end was trimmed by 6 bases and the J gene end by 3 bases; junction bases not matched to a gene: 6. Germline lookup yields CDR1 MNHNS and CDR2 SASEGT. This CDR3 contains 15 residues. This CDR3 is CASSPGQGFNQPQHF. The DNA of the CDR3 is TGTGCCAGCAGCCCGGGACAGGGCTTCAATCAGCCCCAGCATTTT.

V and J are TRBV20-1 and TRBJ1-6, with D hard to call. Germline CDR1 reads DFQATT; CDR2 reads SNEGSKA (reference sequence). This CDR3 has 13 residues. V lost 6 bases to trimming and J lost 6 bases, with 12 bases between them. The CDR3 here is CSALTNINSPLHF. DNA of the CDR3: TGCAGTGCCCTAACGAATATTAATTCACCCCTCCACTTT.

V is TRBV5-8 and J is TRBJ2-7; D unresolved. V was cut by 2 bases and J by 6 bases, with 6 bases left in between. The germline V gene encodes CDR1 SGHTS and CDR2 YDEGEE. The CDR3 runs to 11 residues. CDR3 nucleotides: TGTGCCAGCAGCTTTGCGCTCGAGCAGTACTTC. It yields the protein CASSFALEQYF.

The J gene is TRBJ2-1, the V gene TRBV4-2; D possibly corresponds to TRBD1 (6 bases). The CDR3 covers 17 residues. Germline V gives CDR1 LGHNA, CDR2 YNFKEQ. V lost 0 bases and J 5 bases, leaving 17 bases between the germline ends. The chain's CDR3 is CASSQDMGTGQNNEQFF. The CDR3 DNA reads as TGTGCCAGCAGCCAAGATATGGGAACAGGGCAGAACAATGAGCAGTTCTTC.

This clonotype was seen at least ten times. The rearrangement joins TRBV6-5 to TRBJ2-5, with D possibly TRBD1 on 6 matching bases. Germline loops: CDR1 MNHEY, CDR2 SVGAGI. The length of the CDR3 is 15 residues. V dropped 0 bases and J dropped 1 base, with 9 bases sitting between them. The CDR3 is CASSYSWDTQETQYF. In DNA, the CDR3 is TGTGCCAGCAGTTACTCTTGGGACACCCAAGAGACCCAGTACTTC.

This chain connects TRBV7-2 to TRBJ2-5; 14 bases match TRBD2. Germline trimming cut 5 bases from V and 7 bases from J; bases unmatched to any gene: 6. The germline V gene has CDR1 SGHTA and CDR2 FQGNSA. This CDR3 spans 15 amino acids. CDR3 residues: CASSRTSGRSGTQYF. The CDR3 bases are TGTGCCAGCAGCCGGACTAGCGGGAGGTCGGGGACCCAGTACTTC.

This clonotype was found a few times. The V and J genes are TRBV7-9 and TRBJ2-5; 7 bases are shared with TRBD2. V lost 3 bases and J lost 7; bases outside the gene matches: 14. Germline V gives CDR1 SEHNR, CDR2 FQNEAQ (reference sequence). CDR3 size: 16 residues. Written as DNA, the CDR3 is TGTGCCAGCAGCTTGCTCGGCAGGGAGGGGTCGGGGACCCAGTACTTC. Amino acids: CASSLLGREGSGTQYF.

This clonotype was counted between two and nine times. The chain is built from TRBV12-3 or TRBV12-4 and TRBJ2-1; weak D call: TRBD2 (6 bases). This CDR3 has 14 residues. The V end lost 8 bases, the J end lost 13 bases, and 24 bases lay between the germline ends. The CDR3 reads CASRFEGIGGDQFF. The CDR3 DNA is TGTGCCAGCCGGTTCGAGGGGATCGGCGGGGACCAGTTCTTC.

A single count supports this clonotype. This chain links TRBV4-2 with TRBJ2-7; D could derive from TRBD1 or TRBD2 (5 bases each). This CDR3 contains 16 residues. The germline V and J ends were trimmed by 4 bases and 0 bases, with 16 bases remaining between them. CDR1 and CDR2 from the germline V gene are LGHNA and YNFKEQ. The CDR3 DNA is TGTGCCAGCAGCCTAAGTGGGGACCCCAGCTCCTACGAGCAGTACTTC. It is translated as CASSLSGDPSSYEQYF.

The CDR3 DNA follows: TGTGCCAGCAGCGGTGGTTTCGAGGTTGAGACCCAGTACTTC. This sequence encodes CASSGGFEVETQYF. The chain joins TRBV4-2 to TRBJ2-5; D not resolved. Germline CDR1 LGHNA, CDR2 YNFKEQ. The CDR3 is 14 residues long. V was pared by 5 bases and J by 5 bases, with 15 bases between.

The rearrangement joins TRBV7-6 to TRBJ2-7; D assignment may be TRBD1 or TRBD2 (5 bases each). Trimming left V 2 bases short and J 6 bases short, with 14 bases between. CDR3 length: 14 amino acids. Germline values: CDR1 SGHVS, CDR2 FNYEAQ. CDR3 DNA sequence: TGTGCCAGCAGCTTAAGTCCGGGACGGTCCGAGCAGTACTTC. It is translated as CASSLSPGRSEQYF.

This chain uses TRBV27 with TRBJ2-1, with TRBD2 matching over 10 bases. V shed 6 bases and J 8 bases; nucleotides not matched to a gene: 10. CDR3 length: 15 residues. Germline V lookup: CDR1 MNHEY, CDR2 SMNVEV (reference sequence). The DNA of the CDR3 is TGTGCCAGCAGCACGCCGGGACTAGCGAGCTATGAGCAGTTCTTC. Translation gives CASSTPGLASYEQFF.

A few counts support this clonotype. This sequence joins TRBV12-3 or TRBV12-4 and TRBJ2-1; D might be TRBD1 (5 bases). The CDR3 totals 13 residues. Trimming pared 1 base from V and 9 bases from J, leaving 10 bases between. CDR3 region: CASSLELRGEQFF. CDR3 nucleotide sequence: TGTGCCAGCAGTTTAGAGTTAAGGGGTGAGCAGTTCTTC.

The V call is TRBV10-2, the J call TRBJ1-5; D perhaps matches TRBD1 (6 bases). Germline values: CDR1 WSHSY, CDR2 SAAADI. The length of the CDR3 is 17 residues. Trimming removed 6 bases from V and 0 bases from J, with 18 bases in between. CDR3 sequence reads: CASRSGHDVNSNQPQHF. The CDR3 coding sequence is TGCGCCAGCAGGTCGGGACATGACGTAAATAGCAATCAGCCCCAGCATTTT.

This chain joins TRBV28 and TRBJ2-1, with 8 bases that match TRBD2. The J segment lost 8 bases and the V segment lost 5 bases, leaving 11 bases of the junction unmatched. Germline assignment: CDR1 MDHEN and CDR2 SYDVKM. The CDR3 runs to 15 residues. CDR3 sequence (DNA): TGTGCCAGCAGTGGGAGCGGGAGTGTTAGGCATGAGCAGTTCTTC. This codes for CASSGSGSVRHEQFF.

This clonotype was detected a few times. V gene TRBV28 combines with J gene TRBJ1-1; D gene uncertain. This CDR3 region has 12 residues. Germline V gene sequence: CDR1 MDHEN, CDR2 SYDVKM. Trimming took 7 bases from V and 1 from J, leaving 7 bases between them. The CDR3 DNA reads TGTGCCAGCAAAGTATGGAACACTGAAGCTTTCTTT. Its translation: CASKVWNTEAFF.

The V gene is TRBV18, the J gene TRBJ1-1, with D perhaps TRBD1 (5 bases). This CDR3 has 14 amino acids. Per the germline V gene, CDR1 is KGHSH and CDR2 is LQKENI. Trimming pared 4 bases from V and 5 bases from J, leaving 14 bases between. CDR3 sequence: CASSLLGTSTEAFF. The CDR3, as DNA: TGTGCCAGCTCACTCCTCGGGACGTCAACTGAAGCTTTCTTT. Supplemented by reference TRBV18 and TRBJ1-1, the full variable domain reads NAGVMQNPRHLVRRRGQEARLRCSPMKGHSHVYWYRQLPEEGLKFMVYLQKENIIDESGMPKERFSAEFPKEGPSILRIQQVVRGDSAAYFCASSLLGTSTEAFFGQGTRLTVV.

This rearrangement joins TRBV7-2 to TRBJ2-4; 13 nucleotides agree with TRBD2. Germline CDR1 SGHTA, CDR2 FQGNSA. CDR3 size: 17 residues. The V gene end was trimmed by 5 bases and the J gene end by 2 bases; junction bases not matched to a gene: 6. The CDR3 sequence is CASSPELAGGPKNIQYF. In nucleotides, the CDR3 is TGTGCCAGCAGCCCCGAACTAGCGGGAGGGCCCAAAAACATTCAGTACTTC.

This clonotype was counted once. The rearrangement links TRBV7-9 to TRBJ2-7, with 7 bases that match TRBD2. This CDR3 contains 15 residues. The germline CDR1 and CDR2 sequences are SEHNR and FQNEAQ (reference sequence). After removal of 6 bases from V and 4 bases from J, the junction contained 12 bases not matched to a gene. The CDR3 here is CASRSRGGSSYEQYF. DNA of the CDR3: TGTGCCAGCAGATCAAGGGGCGGGAGTTCGTACGAGCAGTACTTC.

This clonotype was detected only a few times. The rearrangement links TRBV6-5 to TRBJ2-1, with no clear D. Trimming left V 0 bases short and J 2 bases short, with 11 bases between. CDR3 size: 16 residues. Per germline, CDR1 MNHEY and CDR2 SVGAGI. The CDR3 nucleotides read TGTGCCAGCAGTTACTCGTCCAGTAGGCCCTACAATGAGCAGTTCTTC. Protein product: CASSYSSSRPYNEQFF.

This clonotype was seen only a few times. The chain couples TRBV5-1 to TRBJ2-7; 8 nucleotides line up with TRBD1. Germline V gene sequence: CDR1 SGHRS, CDR2 YFSETQ. The J segment lost 6 bases and the V segment lost 3 bases, leaving 5 bases of the junction unmatched. There are 13 residues in the CDR3. Written as DNA, the CDR3 is TGCGCCAGCAGCTCGGACAGGGTATCCGAGCAGTACTTC. Translated, it gives CASSSDRVSEQYF.

The J gene is TRBJ1-1, the V gene TRBV20-1; D remains unclear. Germline lookup yields CDR1 DFQATT and CDR2 SNEGSKA (reference sequence). The V end lost 6 bases, the J end lost 5 bases, and 16 bases lay between the germline ends. There are 13 residues in the CDR3. The CDR3 DNA reads TGCAGTGCCCCGGGTCACCGAGAAACTGAAGCTTTCTTT. This gives the protein CSAPGHRETEAFF.